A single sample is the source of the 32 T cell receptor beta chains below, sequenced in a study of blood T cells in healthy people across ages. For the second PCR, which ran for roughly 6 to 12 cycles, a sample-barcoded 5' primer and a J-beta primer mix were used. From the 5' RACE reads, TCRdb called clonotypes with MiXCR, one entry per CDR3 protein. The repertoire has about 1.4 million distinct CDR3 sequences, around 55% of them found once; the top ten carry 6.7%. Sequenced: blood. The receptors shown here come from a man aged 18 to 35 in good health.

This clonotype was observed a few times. The CDR3 nucleotides are TGTGCCAGCAACCTAGAGGGTGTTACCTACAATGAGCAGTTCTTC. Its protein is CASNLEGVTYNEQFF. The chain links TRBV12-3 or TRBV12-4 to TRBJ2-1; maybe TRBD2 (5 bases). Trimming shortened V by 7 bases and J by 2 bases, and 15 bases separated the two germline ends. The CDR3 covers 15 residues.

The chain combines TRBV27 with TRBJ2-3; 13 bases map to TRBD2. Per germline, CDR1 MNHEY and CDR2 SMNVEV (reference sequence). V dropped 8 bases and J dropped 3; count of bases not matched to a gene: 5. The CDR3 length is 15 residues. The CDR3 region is CASAGLAGPTDTQYF. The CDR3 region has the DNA TGTGCCAGCGCGGGACTAGCGGGACCTACAGATACGCAGTATTTT.

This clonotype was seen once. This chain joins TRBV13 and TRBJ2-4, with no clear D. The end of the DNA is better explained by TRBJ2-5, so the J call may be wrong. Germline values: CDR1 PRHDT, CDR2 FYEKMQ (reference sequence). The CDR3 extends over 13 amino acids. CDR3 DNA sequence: TGTGCCAGCAGCTTAGGGATTACAGAGACCCAGTACTTC. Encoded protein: CASSLGITETQYF.

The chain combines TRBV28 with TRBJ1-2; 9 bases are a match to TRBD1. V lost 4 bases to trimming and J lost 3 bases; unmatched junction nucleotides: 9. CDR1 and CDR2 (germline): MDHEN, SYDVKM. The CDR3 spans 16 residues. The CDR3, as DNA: TGTGCCAGCAGTTCACCCAACAGACAGGGGGACTATGGCTACACCTTC. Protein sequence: CASSSPNRQGDYGYTF.

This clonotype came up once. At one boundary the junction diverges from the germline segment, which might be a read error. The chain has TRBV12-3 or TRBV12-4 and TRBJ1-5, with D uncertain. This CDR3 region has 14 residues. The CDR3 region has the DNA TGTGTCAGCAGTTTATGGGAAGATCACCAGCCCCAGCATTTT. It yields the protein CVSSLWEDHQPQHF.

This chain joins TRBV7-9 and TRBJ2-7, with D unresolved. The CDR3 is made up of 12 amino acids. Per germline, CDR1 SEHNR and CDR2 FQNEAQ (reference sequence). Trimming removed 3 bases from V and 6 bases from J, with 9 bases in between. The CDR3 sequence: CASSFYGSEQYF. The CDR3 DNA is TGTGCCAGCAGCTTTTATGGAAGCGAGCAGTACTTC.

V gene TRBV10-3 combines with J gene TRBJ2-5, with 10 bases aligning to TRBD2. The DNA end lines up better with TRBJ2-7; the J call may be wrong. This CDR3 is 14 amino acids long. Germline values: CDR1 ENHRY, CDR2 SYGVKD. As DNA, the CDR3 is TGTGCCATCAGCGGGACTAGCGCACCCAACGAGCAGTACTTC. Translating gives CAISGTSAPNEQYF.

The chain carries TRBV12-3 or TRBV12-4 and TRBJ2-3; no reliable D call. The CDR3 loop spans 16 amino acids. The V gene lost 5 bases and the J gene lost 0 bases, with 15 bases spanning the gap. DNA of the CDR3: TGTGCCAGCAGTCTCCTCCTAACCGTGAGCACAGATACGCAGTATTTT. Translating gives CASSLLLTVSTDTQYF.

DNA for the CDR3: TGTGCCAGCAGCGTAGGGATCGGGGGAGGAAGCTACGAGCAGTACTTC. This codes for CASSVGIGGGSYEQYF. The V call is TRBV7-9, the J call TRBJ2-7, with D perhaps matching TRBD2 (6 bases). The V end was cut by 5 bases, the J end by 3 bases, with 20 bases between. Germline V gives CDR1 SEHNR, CDR2 FQNEAQ (reference sequence). The CDR3 is made up of 16 amino acids.

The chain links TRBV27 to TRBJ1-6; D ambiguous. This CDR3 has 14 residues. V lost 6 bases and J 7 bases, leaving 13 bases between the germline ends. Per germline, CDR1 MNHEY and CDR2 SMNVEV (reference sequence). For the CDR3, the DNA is TGTGCCAGCAGATACACCAACTGGAATTCACCCCTCCACTTT. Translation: CASRYTNWNSPLHF.

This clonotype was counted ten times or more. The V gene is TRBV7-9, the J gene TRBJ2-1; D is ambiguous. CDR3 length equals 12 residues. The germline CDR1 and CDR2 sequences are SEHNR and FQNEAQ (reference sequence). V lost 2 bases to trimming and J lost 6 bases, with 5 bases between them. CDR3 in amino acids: CASSLYGNEQFF. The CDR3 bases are TGTGCCAGCAGCTTATATGGCAATGAGCAGTTCTTC.

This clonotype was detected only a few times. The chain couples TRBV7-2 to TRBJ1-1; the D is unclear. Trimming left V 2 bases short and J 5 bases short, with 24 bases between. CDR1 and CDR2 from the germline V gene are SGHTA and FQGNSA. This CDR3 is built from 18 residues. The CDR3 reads CASSLIVAVLFKRTEAFF. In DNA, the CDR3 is TGTGCCAGCAGCTTAATCGTAGCGGTCCTCTTCAAAAGGACTGAAGCTTTCTTT.

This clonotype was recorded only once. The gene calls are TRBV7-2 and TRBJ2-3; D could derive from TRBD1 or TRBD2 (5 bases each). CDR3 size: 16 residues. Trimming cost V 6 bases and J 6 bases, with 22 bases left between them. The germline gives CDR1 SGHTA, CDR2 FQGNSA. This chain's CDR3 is CASRQHPGPRGDTQYF. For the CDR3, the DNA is TGTGCCAGCAGGCAACACCCGGGACCCCGGGGCGATACGCAGTATTTT.

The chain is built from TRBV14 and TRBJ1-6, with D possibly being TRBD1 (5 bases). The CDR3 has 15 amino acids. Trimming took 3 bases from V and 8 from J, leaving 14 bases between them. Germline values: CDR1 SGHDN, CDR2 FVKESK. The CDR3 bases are TGTGCCAGCAGCCATGCAATAAGGGGCGATTCACCCCTCCACTTT. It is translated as CASSHAIRGDSPLHF.

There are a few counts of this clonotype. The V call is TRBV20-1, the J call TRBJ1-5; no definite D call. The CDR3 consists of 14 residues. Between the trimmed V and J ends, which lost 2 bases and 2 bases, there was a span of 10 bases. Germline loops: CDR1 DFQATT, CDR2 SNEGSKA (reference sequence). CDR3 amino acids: CSARRLLGNQPQHF. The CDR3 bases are TGCAGTGCTAGACGGCTCCTTGGCAATCAGCCCCAGCATTTT.

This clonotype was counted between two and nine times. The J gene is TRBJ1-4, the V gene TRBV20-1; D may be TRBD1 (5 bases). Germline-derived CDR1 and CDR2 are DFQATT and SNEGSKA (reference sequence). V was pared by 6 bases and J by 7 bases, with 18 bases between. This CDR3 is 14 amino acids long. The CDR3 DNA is TGCAGTGCCACCGGGGCAACAAGGGGTGAAAAACTGTTTTTT. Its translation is CSATGATRGEKLFF.

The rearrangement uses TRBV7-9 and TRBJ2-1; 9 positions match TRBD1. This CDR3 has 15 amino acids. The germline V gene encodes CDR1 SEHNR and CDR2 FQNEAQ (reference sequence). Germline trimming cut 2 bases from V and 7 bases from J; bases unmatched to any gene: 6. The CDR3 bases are TGTGCCAGCAGCTTAACAGGGGGCGCGGGGAATGAGCAGTTCTTC. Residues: CASSLTGGAGNEQFF.

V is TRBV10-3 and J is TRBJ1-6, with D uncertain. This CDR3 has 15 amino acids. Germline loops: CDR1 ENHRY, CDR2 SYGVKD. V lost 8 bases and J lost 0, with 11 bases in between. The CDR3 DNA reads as TGTGCCATCGGGGAGGATTTCTCCTATAATTCACCCCTCCACTTT. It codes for CAIGEDFSYNSPLHF.

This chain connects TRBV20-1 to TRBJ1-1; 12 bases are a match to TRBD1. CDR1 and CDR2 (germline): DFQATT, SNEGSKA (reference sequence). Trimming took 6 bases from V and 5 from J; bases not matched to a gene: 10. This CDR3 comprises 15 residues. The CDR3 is CSARGDRGQETEAFF. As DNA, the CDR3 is TGCAGTGCCCGTGGGGACAGGGGGCAGGAGACTGAAGCTTTCTTT.

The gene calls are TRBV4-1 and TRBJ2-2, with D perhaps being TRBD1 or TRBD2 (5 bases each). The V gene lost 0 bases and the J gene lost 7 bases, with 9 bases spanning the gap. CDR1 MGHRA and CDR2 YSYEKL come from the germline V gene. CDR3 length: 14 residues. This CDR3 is CASSQDGGDGELFF. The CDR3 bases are TGCGCCAGCAGCCAAGATGGGGGAGACGGGGAGCTGTTTTTT.

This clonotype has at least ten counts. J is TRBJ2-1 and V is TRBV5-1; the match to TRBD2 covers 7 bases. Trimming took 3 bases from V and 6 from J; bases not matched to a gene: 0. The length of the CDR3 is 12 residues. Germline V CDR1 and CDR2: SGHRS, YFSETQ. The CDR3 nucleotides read TGCGCCAGCAGCTGGGGGGGCAATGAGCAGTTCTTC. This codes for CASSWGGNEQFF.

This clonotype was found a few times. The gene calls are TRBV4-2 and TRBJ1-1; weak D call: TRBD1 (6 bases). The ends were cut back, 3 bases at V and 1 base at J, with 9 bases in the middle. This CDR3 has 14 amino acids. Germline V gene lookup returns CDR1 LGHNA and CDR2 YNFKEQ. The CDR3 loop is CASSQQGSNTEAFF. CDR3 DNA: TGTGCCAGCAGCCAGCAGGGGTCGAACACTGAAGCTTTCTTT.

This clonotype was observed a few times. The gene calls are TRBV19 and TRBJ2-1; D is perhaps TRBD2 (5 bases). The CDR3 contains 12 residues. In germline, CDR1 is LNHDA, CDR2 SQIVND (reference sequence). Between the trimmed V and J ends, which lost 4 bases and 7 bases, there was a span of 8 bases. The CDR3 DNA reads TGTGCCAGTAGTACACTAGGGAATGAGCAGTTCTTC. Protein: CASSTLGNEQFF.

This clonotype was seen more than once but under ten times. CDR3 coding DNA: TGCAGTGCAAATCTATACAATGAGCAGTTCTTC. Amino acids: CSANLYNEQFF. The chain has TRBV20-1 and TRBJ2-1; D is uncertain. CDR3 length: 11 residues. Trimming cost V 6 bases and J 4 bases, with 7 bases left between them. Per the germline V gene, CDR1 is DFQATT and CDR2 is SNEGSKA (reference sequence).

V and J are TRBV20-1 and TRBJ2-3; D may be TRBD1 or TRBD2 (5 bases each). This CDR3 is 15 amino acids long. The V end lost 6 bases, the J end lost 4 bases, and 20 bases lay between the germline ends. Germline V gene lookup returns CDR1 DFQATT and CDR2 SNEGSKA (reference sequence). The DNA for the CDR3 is TGCAGTGCCGAGGGGCTAGATCTAATTGCAGATACGCAGTATTTT. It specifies CSAEGLDLIADTQYF.

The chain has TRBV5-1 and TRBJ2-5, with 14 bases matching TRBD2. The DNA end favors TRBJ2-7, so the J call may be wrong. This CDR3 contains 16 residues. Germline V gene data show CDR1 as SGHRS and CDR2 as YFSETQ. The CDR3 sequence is CASSHGTSGRMDEQYF. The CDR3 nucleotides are TGCGCCAGCAGCCACGGGACTAGCGGGAGAATGGACGAGCAGTACTTC.

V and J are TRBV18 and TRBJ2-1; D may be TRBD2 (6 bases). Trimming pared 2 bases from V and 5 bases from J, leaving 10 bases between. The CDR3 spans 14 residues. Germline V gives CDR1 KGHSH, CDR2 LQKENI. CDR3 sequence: CASSPTTGDNEQFF. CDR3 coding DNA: TGTGCCAGCTCACCAACAACGGGGGACAATGAGCAGTTCTTC.

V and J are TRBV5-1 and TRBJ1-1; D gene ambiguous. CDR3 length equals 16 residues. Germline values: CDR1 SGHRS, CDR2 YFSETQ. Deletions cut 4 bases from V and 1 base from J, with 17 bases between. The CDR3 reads CASSQTLESQNTEAFF. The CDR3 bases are TGCGCCAGCAGCCAAACATTGGAATCCCAGAACACTGAAGCTTTCTTT.

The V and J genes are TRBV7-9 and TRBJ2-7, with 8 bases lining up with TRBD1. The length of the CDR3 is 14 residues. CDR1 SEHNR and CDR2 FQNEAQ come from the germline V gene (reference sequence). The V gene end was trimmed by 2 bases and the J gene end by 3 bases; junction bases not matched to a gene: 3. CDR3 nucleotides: TGTGCCAGCAGCTTAAAGGGACAGGTCTACGAGCAGTACTTC. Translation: CASSLKGQVYEQYF.

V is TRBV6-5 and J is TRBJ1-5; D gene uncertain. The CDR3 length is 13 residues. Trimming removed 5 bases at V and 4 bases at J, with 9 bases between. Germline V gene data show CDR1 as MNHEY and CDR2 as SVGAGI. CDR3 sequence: CASSRVGNQPQHF. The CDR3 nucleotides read TGTGCCAGCAGTAGGGTGGGGAATCAGCCCCAGCATTTT.

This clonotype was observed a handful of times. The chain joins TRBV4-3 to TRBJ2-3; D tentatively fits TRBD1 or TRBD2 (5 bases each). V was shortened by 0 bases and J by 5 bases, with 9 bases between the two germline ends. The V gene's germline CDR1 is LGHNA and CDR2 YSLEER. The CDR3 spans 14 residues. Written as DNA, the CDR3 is TGCGCCAGCAGCCAAGATGGTGGGGGAGATACGCAGTATTTT. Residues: CASSQDGGGDTQYF.

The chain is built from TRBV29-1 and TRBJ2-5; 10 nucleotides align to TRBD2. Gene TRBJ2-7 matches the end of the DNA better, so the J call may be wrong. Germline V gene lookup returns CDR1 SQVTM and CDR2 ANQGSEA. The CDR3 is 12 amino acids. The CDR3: CSVRGTSDEQYF. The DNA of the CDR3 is TGCAGCGTTCGCGGGACTAGCGACGAGCAGTACTTC.